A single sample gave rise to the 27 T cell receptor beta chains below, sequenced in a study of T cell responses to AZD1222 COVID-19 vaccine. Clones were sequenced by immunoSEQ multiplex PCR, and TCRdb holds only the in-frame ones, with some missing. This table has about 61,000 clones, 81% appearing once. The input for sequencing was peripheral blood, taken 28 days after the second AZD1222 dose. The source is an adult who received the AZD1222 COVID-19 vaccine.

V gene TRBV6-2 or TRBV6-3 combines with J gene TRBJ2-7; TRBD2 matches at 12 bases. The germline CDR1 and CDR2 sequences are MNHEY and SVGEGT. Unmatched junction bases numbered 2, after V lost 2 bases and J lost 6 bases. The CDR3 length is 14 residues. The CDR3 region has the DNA TGTGCCAGCAGTTACCTAGCGGGAGGGTCCGAGCAGTACTTC. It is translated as CASSYLAGGSEQYF.

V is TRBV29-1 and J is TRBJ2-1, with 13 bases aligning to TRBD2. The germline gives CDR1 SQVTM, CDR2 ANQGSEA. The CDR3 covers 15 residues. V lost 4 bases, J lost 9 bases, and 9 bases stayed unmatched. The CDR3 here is CSVARTSGSRGEQFF. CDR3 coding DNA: TGCAGCGTTGCGCGGACTAGCGGGAGTCGCGGTGAGCAGTTCTTC.

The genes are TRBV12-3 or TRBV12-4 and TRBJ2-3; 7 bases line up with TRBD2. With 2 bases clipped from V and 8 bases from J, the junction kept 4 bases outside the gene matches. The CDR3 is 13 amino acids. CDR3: CASSLSGAVTQYF. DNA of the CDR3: TGTGCCAGCAGTTTAAGCGGGGCAGTTACGCAGTATTTT.

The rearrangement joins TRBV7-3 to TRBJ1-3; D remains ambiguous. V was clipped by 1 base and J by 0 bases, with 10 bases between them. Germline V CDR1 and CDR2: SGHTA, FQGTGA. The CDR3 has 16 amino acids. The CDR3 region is CASSLNAVSSGNTIYF. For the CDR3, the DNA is TGTGCCAGCAGCTTAAATGCCGTATCCTCTGGAAACACCATATATTTT.

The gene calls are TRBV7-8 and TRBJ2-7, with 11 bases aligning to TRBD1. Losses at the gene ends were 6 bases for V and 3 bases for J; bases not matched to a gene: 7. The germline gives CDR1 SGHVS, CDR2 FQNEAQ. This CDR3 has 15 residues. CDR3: CASSSGQGAFYEQYF. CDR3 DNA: TGTGCCAGCAGTTCCGGACAGGGGGCTTTCTACGAGCAGTACTTC.

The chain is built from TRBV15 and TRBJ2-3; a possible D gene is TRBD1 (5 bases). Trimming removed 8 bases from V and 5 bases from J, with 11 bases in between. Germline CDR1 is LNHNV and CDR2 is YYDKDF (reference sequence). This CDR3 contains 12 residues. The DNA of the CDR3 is TGTGCCACCGGCCAGGGCGAAGATACGCAGTATTTT. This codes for CATGQGEDTQYF.

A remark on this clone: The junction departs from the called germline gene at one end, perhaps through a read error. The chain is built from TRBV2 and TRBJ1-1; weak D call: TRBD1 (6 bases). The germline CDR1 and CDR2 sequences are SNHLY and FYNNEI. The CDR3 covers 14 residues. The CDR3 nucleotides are TGTGCCAGCAGAAGAGGACAGCAGAACGCTGAAGCTTTCTTT. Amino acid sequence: CASRRGQQNAEAFF.

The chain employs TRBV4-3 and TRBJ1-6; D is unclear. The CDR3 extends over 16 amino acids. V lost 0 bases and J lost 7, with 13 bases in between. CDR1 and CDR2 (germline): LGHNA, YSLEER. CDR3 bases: TGCGCCAGCAGCCAAGATCCGTATAGACCAAATTCACCCCTCCACTTT. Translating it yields CASSQDPYRPNSPLHF.

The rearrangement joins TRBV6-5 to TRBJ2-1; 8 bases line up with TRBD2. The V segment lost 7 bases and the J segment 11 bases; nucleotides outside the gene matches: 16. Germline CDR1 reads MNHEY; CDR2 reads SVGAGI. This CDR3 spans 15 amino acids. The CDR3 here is CASTQQAGGGSKQFF. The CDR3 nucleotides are TGTGCCAGCACTCAACAGGCGGGAGGCGGGAGTAAGCAGTTCTTC.

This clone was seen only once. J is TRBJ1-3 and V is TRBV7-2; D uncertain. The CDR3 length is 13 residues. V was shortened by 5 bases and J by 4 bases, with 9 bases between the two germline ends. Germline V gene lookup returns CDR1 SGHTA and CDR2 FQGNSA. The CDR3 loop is CASSIGPGNTIYF. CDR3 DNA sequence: TGTGCCAGCAGCATCGGCCCGGGAAACACCATATATTTT.

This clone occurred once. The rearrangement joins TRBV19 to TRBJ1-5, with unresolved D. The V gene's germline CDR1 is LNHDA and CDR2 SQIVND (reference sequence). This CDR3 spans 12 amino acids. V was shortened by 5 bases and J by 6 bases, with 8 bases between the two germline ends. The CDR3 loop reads CASSQTLQPQHF. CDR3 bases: TGTGCCAGTAGTCAAACCCTTCAGCCCCAGCATTTT.

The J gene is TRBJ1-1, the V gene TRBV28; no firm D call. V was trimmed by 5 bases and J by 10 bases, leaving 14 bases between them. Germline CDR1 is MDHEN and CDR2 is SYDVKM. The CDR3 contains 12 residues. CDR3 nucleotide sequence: TGTGCCAGCAGTCTTGGGAAACTTGGAGCTTTCTTT. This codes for CASSLGKLGAFF.

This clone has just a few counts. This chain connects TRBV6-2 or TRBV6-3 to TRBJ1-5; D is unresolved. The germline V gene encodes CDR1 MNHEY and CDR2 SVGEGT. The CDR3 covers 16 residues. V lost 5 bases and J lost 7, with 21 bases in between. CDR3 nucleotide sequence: TGTGCCAGCAGTATACGGGTCCTGGGAAAGGAGCAGCCCCAGCATTTT. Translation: CASSIRVLGKEQPQHF.

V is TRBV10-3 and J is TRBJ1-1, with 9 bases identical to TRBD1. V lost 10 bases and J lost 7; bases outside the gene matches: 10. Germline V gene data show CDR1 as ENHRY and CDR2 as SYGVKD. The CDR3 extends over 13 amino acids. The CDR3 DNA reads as TGTGCCAGCAGGACAGGGGAATTTGTTGAAGCTTTCTTT. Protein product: CASRTGEFVEAFF.

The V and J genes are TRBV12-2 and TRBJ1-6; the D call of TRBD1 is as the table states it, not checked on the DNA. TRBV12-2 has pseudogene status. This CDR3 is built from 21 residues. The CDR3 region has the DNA TGTGCAAGTCGCTTAGATGAGGACAGTAAACAGGAGTCCACCTATAATTCACCCCTCCACTTT. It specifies CASRLDEDSKQESTYNSPLHF.

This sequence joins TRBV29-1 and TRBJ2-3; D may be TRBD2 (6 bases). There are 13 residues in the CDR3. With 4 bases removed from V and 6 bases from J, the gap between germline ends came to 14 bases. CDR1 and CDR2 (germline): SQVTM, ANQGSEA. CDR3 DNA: TGCAGCGTTGTAGGCGGGGTGAGGGATACGCAGTATTTT. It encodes CSVVGGVRDTQYF.

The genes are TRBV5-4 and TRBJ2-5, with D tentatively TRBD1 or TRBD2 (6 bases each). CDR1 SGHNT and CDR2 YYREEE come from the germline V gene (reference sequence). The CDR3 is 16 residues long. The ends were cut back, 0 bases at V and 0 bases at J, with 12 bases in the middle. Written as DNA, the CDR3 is TGTGCCAGCAGCTTGGCCGGAGGGGGGTACCAAGAGACCCAGTACTTC. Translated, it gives CASSLAGGGYQETQYF.

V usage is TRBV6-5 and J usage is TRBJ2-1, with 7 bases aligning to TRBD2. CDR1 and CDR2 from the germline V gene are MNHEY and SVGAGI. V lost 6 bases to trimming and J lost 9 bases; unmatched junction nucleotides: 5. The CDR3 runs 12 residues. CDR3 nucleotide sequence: TGTGCCAGCAGCCGACTAGCCGGTGAGCAGTTCTTC. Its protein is CASSRLAGEQFF.

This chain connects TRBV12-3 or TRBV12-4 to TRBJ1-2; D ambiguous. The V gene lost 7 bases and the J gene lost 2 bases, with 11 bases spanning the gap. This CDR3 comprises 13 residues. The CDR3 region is CASNSGPNYGYTF. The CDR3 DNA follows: TGTGCCAGCAACTCCGGGCCCAACTATGGCTACACCTTC.

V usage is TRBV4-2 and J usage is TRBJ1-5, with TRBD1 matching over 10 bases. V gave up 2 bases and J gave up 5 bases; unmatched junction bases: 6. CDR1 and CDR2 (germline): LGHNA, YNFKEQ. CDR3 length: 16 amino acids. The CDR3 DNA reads TGTGCCAGCAGCCAACTTCTCGACAGGGGGCATCAGCCCCAGCATTTT. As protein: CASSQLLDRGHQPQHF.

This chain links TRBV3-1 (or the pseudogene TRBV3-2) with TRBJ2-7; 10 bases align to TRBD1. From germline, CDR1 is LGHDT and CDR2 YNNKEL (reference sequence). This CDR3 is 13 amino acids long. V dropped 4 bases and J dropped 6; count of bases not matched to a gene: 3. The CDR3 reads CASSRGTGVEQYF. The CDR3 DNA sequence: TGTGCCAGCAGCCGCGGGACAGGGGTCGAGCAGTACTTC.

CDR3 bases: TGTGCCAGCTCAAGAGGTGAAAAACTGTTTTTT. This sequence encodes CASSRGEKLFF. The rearrangement joins TRBV28 to TRBJ1-4; D remains ambiguous. Deletions cut 8 bases from V and 7 bases from J, with 8 bases between. The CDR3 is 11 amino acids. Germline loops: CDR1 MDHEN, CDR2 SYDVKM.

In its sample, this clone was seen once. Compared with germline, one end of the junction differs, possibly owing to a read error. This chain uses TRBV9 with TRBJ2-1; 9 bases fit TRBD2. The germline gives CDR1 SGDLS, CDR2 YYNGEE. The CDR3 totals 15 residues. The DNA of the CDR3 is TGTGCCAGCAGCTCTAGCGGGATCTTCTACCATGAGCAGTTCTTC. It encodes CASSSSGIFYHEQFF.

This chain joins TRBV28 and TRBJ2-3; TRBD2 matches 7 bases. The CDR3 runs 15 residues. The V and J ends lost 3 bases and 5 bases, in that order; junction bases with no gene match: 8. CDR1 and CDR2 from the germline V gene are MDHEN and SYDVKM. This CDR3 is CASSFGGSGRDTQYF. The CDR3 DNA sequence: TGTGCCAGCAGTTTTGGCGGGAGCGGTAGAGATACGCAGTATTTT.

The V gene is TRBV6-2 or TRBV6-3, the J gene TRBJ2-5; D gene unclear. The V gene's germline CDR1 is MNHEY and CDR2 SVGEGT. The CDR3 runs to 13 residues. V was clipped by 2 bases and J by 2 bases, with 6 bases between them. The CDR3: CASSYRVQETQYF. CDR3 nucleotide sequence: TGTGCCAGCAGTTACAGGGTTCAAGAGACCCAGTACTTC.

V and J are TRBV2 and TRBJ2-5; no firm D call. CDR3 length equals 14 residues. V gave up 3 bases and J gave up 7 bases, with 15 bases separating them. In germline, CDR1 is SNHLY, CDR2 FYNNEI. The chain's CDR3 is CASSEGSLSRTQYF. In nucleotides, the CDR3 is TGTGCCAGCAGTGAGGGTAGCCTAAGCCGGACCCAGTACTTC.

As DNA, the CDR3 is TGTGCCAGCAGTTTATATGGGACAGCCGATCCCAACTACTACAATGAGCAGTTCTTC. Translating it yields CASSLYGTADPNYYNEQFF. The genes are TRBV27 and TRBJ2-1; 7 bases map to TRBD1. Germline values: CDR1 MNHEY, CDR2 SMNVEV (reference sequence). J gave up 3 bases and V 1 base, and 15 bases lay outside the gene matches. CDR3 length: 19 residues.